The 22 T cell receptor beta chains reported below all come from one sample, sequenced in a study of identical twins (TCRdb year 2016). The receptor library was made with 5' RACE. Sequenced using an Illumina HiSeq 2000. TCRdb ran its own pipeline on the public reads, namely fastp trimming at Q25 and MiXCR clone calling, and kept in-frame beta chains. Rows matching on CDR3 protein sequence are summarized as one entry with the most common DNA and genes. A total of roughly 250,000 distinct CDR3 sequences appear in this sample, roughly 13% of them only once. The top ten clones comprise under 9.5% of the sample. What was sequenced was memory (CD45RO+) T cells sorted from blood. Interpreted using the paper, the cell subset or site label stands for: CD45RO+ enriched T cells. Source of these receptors: a woman between 18 and 29 years old in good health.

This clonotype occurred a few times. V is TRBV12-3 or TRBV12-4 and J is TRBJ2-7; D not certain. CDR3 size: 15 residues. Between the trimmed V and J ends, which lost 5 bases and 0 bases, there was a span of 14 bases. In nucleotides, the CDR3 is TGTGCCAGCAGTACATCATCTAGACCCTCCTACGAGCAGTACTTC. Its protein product is CASSTSSRPSYEQYF.

This clonotype was observed a handful of times. The V call is TRBV20-1, the J call TRBJ1-1, with no clear D. V dropped 5 bases and J dropped 5 bases, with 9 bases sitting between them. The CDR3 is made up of 11 amino acids. Per germline, CDR1 DFQATT and CDR2 SNEGSKA (reference sequence). CDR3 region: CSAGNPTEAFF. The DNA of the CDR3 is TGCAGTGCTGGGAATCCGACTGAAGCTTTCTTT.

There are a few counts of this clonotype. One end of the junction varies from germline; a read error may be responsible. The chain is built from TRBV7-7 and TRBJ2-1; 7 bases line up with TRBD2. Germline CDR1 SSHAT, CDR2 FNYEAQ (reference sequence). The CDR3 consists of 13 residues. Here the CDR3 DNA reads TGTGCTAGCAGCTTAGATCGGGGGGAAAAGCAGTTCTTC. Translation: CASSLDRGEKQFF.

This chain connects TRBV5-1 to TRBJ2-7; D unresolved. Trimming took 0 bases from V and 3 from J, leaving 7 bases between them. The CDR3 covers 13 residues. Germline CDR1 and CDR2: SGHRS and YFSETQ. The CDR3 DNA follows: TGCGCCAGCAGCTTGGAGGGCCTCTACGAGCAGTACTTC. As protein: CASSLEGLYEQYF. The variable domain in full, with the rest retrieved from reference TRBV5-1 and TRBJ2-7, is KAGVTQTPRYLIKTRGQQVTLSCSPISGHRSVSWYQQTPGQGLQFLFEYFSETQRNKGNFPGRFSGRQFSNSRSEMNVSTLELGDSALYLCASSLEGLYEQYFGPGTRLTVT.

This clonotype has a count of ten or more. The chain recombines TRBV12-3 or TRBV12-4 with TRBJ2-1, with 11 bases aligning to TRBD2. The length of the CDR3 is 16 residues. Losses at the gene ends were 3 bases for V and 8 bases for J; bases not matched to a gene: 9. In DNA form, the CDR3 reads TGTGCCAGCAGTTTTAGGGCAACTAGCGGGAGCCATGAGCAGTTCTTC. This codes for CASSFRATSGSHEQFF.

This clonotype was observed a few times. This chain uses TRBV10-3 with TRBJ2-5; 11 bases align to TRBD2. With 6 bases clipped from V and 2 bases from J, the junction kept 8 bases outside the gene matches. The CDR3 runs to 16 residues. Germline values: CDR1 ENHRY, CDR2 SYGVKD. CDR3 in amino acids: CAIRVGLAGGQETQYF. The DNA for the CDR3 is TGTGCCATCAGGGTCGGGCTAGCGGGGGGACAAGAGACCCAGTACTTC.

This clonotype occurred many times. The CDR3 is CSARDRTSGGNEQFF. The CDR3 DNA reads as TGCAGTGCTAGAGACCGGACTAGCGGGGGAAATGAGCAGTTCTTC. J is TRBJ2-1 and V is TRBV20-1, with 13 positions matching TRBD2. This CDR3 spans 15 amino acids. Germline V lookup: CDR1 DFQATT, CDR2 SNEGSKA (reference sequence). After removal of 0 bases from V and 7 bases from J, the junction contained 3 bases not matched to a gene.

This clonotype was picked up a small number of times. The rearrangement links TRBV7-9 to TRBJ2-5; D is ambiguous. V was trimmed by 6 bases and J by 9 bases, leaving 11 bases between them. Germline V CDR1 and CDR2: SEHNR, FQNEAQ (reference sequence). This CDR3 region has 11 residues. CDR3 nucleotide sequence: TGTGCCAGCAGTCCGATCTTGGCCCAGTACTTC. Its protein is CASSPILAQYF. The entire variable domain, with the rest obtained from reference TRBV7-9 and TRBJ2-5, is as follows: DTGVSQNPRHKITKRGQNVTFRCDPISEHNRLYWYRQTLGQGPEFLTYFQNEAQLEKSRLLSDRFSAERPKGSFSTLEIQRTEQGDSAMYLCASSPILAQYFGPGTRLLVL.

This sequence joins TRBV9 and TRBJ1-4, with TRBD1 identical over 8 bases. The CDR3 covers 14 residues. Trimming at V came to 5 bases and at J to 8 bases, leaving 8 bases not matched to a gene. CDR1 is SGDLS and CDR2 is YYNGEE in the germline V gene. CDR3 loop: CASSLNTGGEKLFF. CDR3 nucleotides: TGTGCCAGCAGTCTAAATACAGGGGGAGAAAAACTGTTTTTT.

This chain uses TRBV9 with TRBJ2-1; D is perhaps TRBD2 (7 bases). The CDR3 runs to 14 residues. Deletions cut 6 bases from V and 7 bases from J, with 17 bases between. Looked up from germline, CDR1 is SGDLS and CDR2 is YYNGEE. In nucleotides, the CDR3 is TGTGCCAGCACCTGGGGGGGGCGAGGGAATGAGCAGTTCTTC. This gives the protein CASTWGGRGNEQFF.

This clonotype was seen more than once but under ten times. The chain joins TRBV11-2 to TRBJ2-5; D possibly corresponds to TRBD1 (6 bases). This CDR3 is built from 16 residues. Trimming pared 5 bases from V and 7 bases from J, leaving 23 bases between. Looked up from germline, CDR1 is SGHAT and CDR2 is FQNNGV. The CDR3 DNA sequence: TGTGCCAGCAGCCCACTTGGGACAAACATCAGGGGGACCCAGTACTTC. It is translated as CASSPLGTNIRGTQYF.

V is TRBV6-1 and J is TRBJ1-2, with D possibly matching TRBD1 (6 bases). V dropped 2 bases and J dropped 14 bases, with 21 bases sitting between them. Germline assignment: CDR1 MNHNS and CDR2 SASEGT. CDR3 length: 14 amino acids. The CDR3 spells CASSEPTGPYGWTF. In DNA form, the CDR3 reads TGTGCCAGCAGTGAACCGACAGGACCTTATGGCTGGACCTTC.

Only a few counts were recorded for this clonotype. The chain joins TRBV20-1 to TRBJ2-7; no firm D call. From germline, CDR1 is DFQATT and CDR2 SNEGSKA (reference sequence). The V end lost 1 base, the J end lost 2 bases, and 9 bases lay between the germline ends. This CDR3 region has 13 residues. Written as DNA, the CDR3 is TGCAGTGCTAGAGGACTGAATACCTACGAGCAGTACTTC. It is translated as CSARGLNTYEQYF.

The CDR3 here is CASSPGHRNSPLHF. For the CDR3, the DNA is TGTGCCAGCAGTCCGGGACATCGGAATTCACCCCTCCACTTT. V gene TRBV6-1 combines with J gene TRBJ1-6; a possible D gene is TRBD1 (6 bases). Per germline, CDR1 MNHNS and CDR2 SASEGT. Trimming took off 5 bases at V and 7 bases at J, with 12 bases between the two ends. The CDR3 consists of 14 residues.

The chain carries TRBV6-2 or TRBV6-3 and TRBJ2-5; D unclear. V was clipped by 4 bases and J by 7 bases, with 13 bases between them. The length of the CDR3 is 13 residues. CDR1 and CDR2 (germline): MNHEY, SVGEGT. The CDR3 reads CASSSDALGTQYF. The DNA of the CDR3 is TGTGCCAGCAGTTCGGACGCCCTGGGGACCCAGTACTTC.

The chain has TRBV14 and TRBJ1-1; D is ambiguous. V gave up 9 bases and J gave up 0 bases, with 23 bases separating them. CDR3 length equals 17 residues. In germline, CDR1 is SGHDN, CDR2 FVKESK. For the CDR3, the DNA is TGTGCCAGTAAGATTTCGGGCGCGACTACTGTGAACACTGAAGCTTTCTTT. Encoded protein: CASKISGATTVNTEAFF.

The V gene is TRBV9, the J gene TRBJ2-2; possible D gene TRBD2, 6 bases. This CDR3 is 18 amino acids long. V lost 0 bases, J lost 8 bases, and 23 bases lay in between. Looked up from germline, CDR1 is SGDLS and CDR2 is YYNGEE. CDR3 region: CASSVGFGGATQIGELFF. In DNA, the CDR3 is TGTGCCAGCAGCGTAGGATTTGGCGGGGCTACACAGATAGGGGAGCTGTTTTTT.

The CDR3 DNA follows: TGCAGCGTCTCCATGACAGGAACCTACGAGCAGTACTTC. Its protein is CSVSMTGTYEQYF. V usage is TRBV29-1 and J usage is TRBJ2-7, with D perhaps TRBD1 (6 bases). Germline values: CDR1 SQVTM, CDR2 ANQGSEA. Trimming left V 6 bases short and J 2 bases short, with 14 bases between. This CDR3 has 13 amino acids.

The genes are TRBV4-3 and TRBJ1-5, with a possible D match to TRBD1 (5 bases). CDR3 length: 13 residues. CDR1 and CDR2 from the germline V gene are LGHNA and YSLEER. V was cut by 1 base and J by 5 bases, with 6 bases left in between. The CDR3 protein is CASSQGQYQPQHF. DNA of the CDR3: TGCGCCAGCAGCCAAGGACAGTATCAGCCCCAGCATTTT.

A few counts support this clonotype. This sequence joins TRBV12-3 or TRBV12-4 and TRBJ1-5; D is perhaps TRBD1 (5 bases). The germline V and J ends were trimmed by 3 bases and 2 bases, with 14 bases remaining between them. This CDR3 region has 16 residues. CDR3 coding DNA: TGTGCCAGCAGTTTCTCGGCAGGGCTCCGCAATCAGCCCCAGCATTTT. Translation: CASSFSAGLRNQPQHF.

This clonotype was observed a few times. The V call is TRBV20-1, the J call TRBJ2-6; D uncertain. Germline V CDR1 and CDR2: DFQATT, SNEGSKA (reference sequence). Trimming pared 6 bases from V and 0 bases from J, leaving 9 bases between. This CDR3 spans 14 amino acids. This CDR3 is CSARQLSGANVLTF. The CDR3, as DNA: TGCAGTGCGCGGCAGCTCTCTGGGGCCAACGTCCTGACTTTC.

This clonotype has a handful of counts. This rearrangement joins TRBV18 to TRBJ1-1; the D is unclear. Germline lookup yields CDR1 KGHSH and CDR2 LQKENI. The CDR3 spans 15 residues. Deletions cut 2 bases from V and 1 base from J, with 11 bases between. In DNA form, the CDR3 reads TGTGCCAGCTCACCAGTTGACTCTGCGAACACTGAAGCTTTCTTT. It translates to CASSPVDSANTEAFF.